This entry lists 5 T cell receptor beta chains sequenced from one sample in a study of blood T cell repertoires in COVID-19. Clones were read by immunoSEQ multiplex PCR, and TCRdb kept only the in-frame ones, dropping some. The table has approximately 90,000 clones, about 80% seen once. Sample: peripheral blood. The origin of the receptors is a woman of 80 years or more with acute or convalescent COVID-19.

V and J are TRBV11-3 and TRBJ2-5; maybe TRBD2 (5 bases). V gave up 5 bases and J gave up 3 bases, with 13 bases separating them. CDR1 and CDR2 from the germline V gene are SGHNT and YENEEA. The CDR3 has 14 amino acids. Written as DNA, the CDR3 is TGTGCCAGCAGCCGCTCACACGGGGAAGAGACCCAGTACTTC. Translation gives CASSRSHGEETQYF. Variable domain in full (rest from reference TRBV11-3 and TRBJ2-5): EAGVVQSPRYKIIEKKQPVAFWCNPISGHNTLYWYLQNLGQGPELLIRYENEEAVDDSQLPKDRFSAERLKGVDSTLKIQPAELGDSAVYLCASSRSHGEETQYFGPGTRLLVL.

In this sample, this clone turned up a few times. The chain couples TRBV7-3 to TRBJ2-2; 7 nucleotides match TRBD1. The V gene end was trimmed by 6 bases and the J gene end by 2 bases; junction bases not matched to a gene: 12. The CDR3 contains 17 residues. CDR1 and CDR2 from the germline V gene are SGHTA and FQGTGA. The CDR3: CASRPHVGTANTGELFF. DNA for the CDR3: TGTGCCAGCAGACCCCATGTGGGGACAGCTAACACCGGGGAGCTGTTTTTT.

The chain employs TRBV19 and TRBJ1-3; no reliable D call. The CDR3 runs 15 residues. Trimming took 6 bases from V and 5 from J, leaving 17 bases between them. Germline loops: CDR1 LNHDA, CDR2 SQIVND (reference sequence). CDR3 sequence reads: CASRTVSGSRNTIYF. CDR3 sequence (DNA): TGTGCCAGTAGAACCGTCTCCGGGTCTCGAAACACCATATATTTT.

J is TRBJ1-2 and V is TRBV6-5; possible D gene TRBD1, 5 bases. Trimming stripped 4 bases from V and 5 bases from J, with 17 bases between. In germline, CDR1 is MNHEY, CDR2 SVGAGI. This CDR3 has 15 residues. The CDR3 protein is CASSSPYTGVYGYTF. The DNA of the CDR3 is TGTGCCAGCAGTTCCCCTTATACAGGCGTATATGGCTACACCTTC.

The chain recombines TRBV18 with TRBJ1-5; 8 bases align to TRBD1. Germline CDR1 is KGHSH and CDR2 is LQKENI. The ends lost 3 bases at V and 6 bases at J; junction bases unmatched: 7. This CDR3 spans 15 amino acids. CDR3 sequence reads: CASSPQDRGVQPQHF. In DNA, the CDR3 is TGTGCCAGCTCACCTCAAGACAGGGGTGTTCAGCCCCAGCATTTT.